This note documents a single T cell receptor (gamma chain) sequence. This clone has a handful of counts. The antigen it recognizes is unknown. No quality values exist for individual bases; no much larger clone is one base distant. Thymic samples were depleted of alphabeta T cells, then CD3+ TCRVdelta1+ TCRVdelta2- thymocytes were FACS-sorted. The purity of the sorted Vdelta1+ thymocytes was between roughly 96% and 99.6%. Thymic specimens came from several paediatric patients undergoing corrective cardiac surgery, aged from roughly 5 days to 16 months. After the thymic tissue was dispersed, mononuclear cells were isolated using a Histopaque-1077 density gradient. Staining used anti-TCRVdelta1 clone TS8.2, anti-TCRVdelta2 clone B6, anti-CD3 clone HIT3a and anti-TCRalphabeta clone IP26 antibodies. RNA extraction was carried out with the RNeasy mini kit, and reverse transcription was then done using Superscript III. Multiplex PCR was used to generate CDR3 amplicons, with pooled V-gene forward primers and a constant-region reverse primer carrying Illumina adaptor overhangs. After gel purification, the amplicons were indexed with Nextera index primers over roughly 8 extra PCR cycles and then purified using AMPure XP beads. Libraries were sequenced on an Illumina MiSeq with paired-end 250 bp reads, dual indexing and roughly 20% PhiX spike-in. Regarding the original processing steps: FastQC was used to quality check the reads, while ea-utils fastq-join merged the TRG read pairs. Annotation of sequences was performed with IMGT/HighV-QUEST, only productive sequences with unambiguous V-gene assignment were retained, and clonotypes were defined by identical CDR3 sequence. Downstream analysis used VDJtools 1.1.1, tcR 2.2.3, Treemap and vegan Shannon diversity in R 3.4.4. TCRdb reprocessed the public reads with the caller CATT; rows with the same DNA were merged afterwards. TCRdb's processing, not the authors', yielded these V and J calls. This sample comprises about 6,500 gamma-chain clones, 42% of them detected only once. The top ten clonotypes cover 1.9% of the sample.

The CDR3 contains 15 residues, cysteine and phenylalanine counted. Of all the DNA, just the CDR3 is kept, 45 bases in frame from base 1. V trim: 0 bases; J trim: 3 bases; unmatched bases: 8. From the germline V gene (reference sequence), CDR1 is GITISATS and CDR2 is ISYDGTV. The source of the sample is a study of Vδ1+ human thymocytes (dated by TCRdb to the late 2010s). Background for the entire study: As a data resource, the study described the mRNA-level TRG and TRD CDR3 repertoires found in highly purified Vdelta1+ thymocytes taken from young children. Earlier work had validated the multiplex-based CDR3 amplicon strategy against 5'RACE-based methods for generating CDR3 amplicons.

Summary of the overall study and its limitations: Despite high sort purity, 15% to 25% of thymic TRD sequences were Vdelta2 (and few Vdelta3), unlike peripheral blood Vdelta1+ controls. The authors advised highly purified populations and single-cell validation, since unexpected Vdelta2 sequences could cause misinterpretation of bulk repertoire data. In contrast to oligoclonal peripheral blood repertoires, thymic TRG and TRD repertoires appeared to be highly polyclonal with Gaussian CDR3 length distributions. Donors shared many TRG clonotypes (up to 6.9x10^3), but TRD repertoires were essentially private, with at most 116 shared. Because no clustering by age or sex was seen, donors were not stratified by age or sex in the analyses.

The source material was Vdelta1+ gamma-delta thymocytes from the thymus. The cell subset or site tag for this specimen amounts to: FACS-sorted CD3+ TCRalphabeta- TCRVdelta1+ TCRVdelta2- thymocytes. Recombination joined TRGV9 with TRGJ1 or TRGJ2. The sequence derives from a boy younger than two who had congenital heart surgery. The nucleotide sequence is given as TGTGCCTTGTGGGAGGTGCGAGCCACTTATTATAAGAAACTCTTT. Its amino acids are CALWEVRATYYKKLF.